One and the same sample provided the 20 T cell receptor beta chains below, sequenced in a study of Graves' ophthalmopathy and Graves' hyperthyroidism. CDR3 regions of TCR beta were amplified from RNA transcripts. RT-PCR was first run with HTBI primers, then multiplex PCR in a second round. Via MiXCR, TCRdb re-called the multiplex PCR reads, giving one row per CDR3 protein. In the table there are over 500,000 distinct CDR3 sequences, 22% of which are singletons. Input material: peripheral blood. The receptor source for this set is a woman aged 18-29 years with stable Graves' hyperthyroidism. Some clones in this sample may be carry-over from other donors' samples.

In the case of this clonotype: The junction differs from germline at one of its ends, possibly a read error. J is TRBJ2-5 and V is TRBV27, with 11 bases aligning to TRBD2. This CDR3 spans 17 amino acids. CDR1 and CDR2 from the germline V gene are MNHEY and SMNVEV (reference sequence). CDR3 nucleotides: TGTGCCAGCAGTCTATCTCGACTAGCGGGGTCGCAAGAGACCCAGTACTTC. This sequence encodes CASSLSRLAGSQETQYF.

This sequence joins TRBV6-1 and TRBJ2-7; 11 bases map to TRBD1. Germline CDR1 is MNHNS and CDR2 is SASEGT. The CDR3 loop spans 16 amino acids. With V trimmed by 7 bases and J by 3 bases, 11 bases remained unmatched. In DNA form, the CDR3 reads TGTGCCAGCACCAACCGCGGGACAGGGGGATACTACGAGCAGTACTTC. Translated, it gives CASTNRGTGGYYEQYF.

The chain recombines TRBV7-2 with TRBJ2-5, with 10 nucleotides matching TRBD1. V lost 5 bases, J lost 5 bases, and 5 bases stayed unmatched. CDR3 length: 14 amino acids. CDR1 and CDR2 (germline): SGHTA, FQGNSA. CDR3 residues: CASSIDRGQETQYF. Here the CDR3 DNA reads TGTGCCAGCAGCATAGACAGGGGGCAGGAGACCCAGTACTTC.

The table lists this clonotype with many counts. The chain recombines TRBV6-1 with TRBJ1-2, with unresolved D. The CDR3 sequence is 11 residues long. V lost 5 bases to trimming and J lost 8 bases, with 9 bases between them. Germline lookup yields CDR1 MNHNS and CDR2 SASEGT. The chain's CDR3 is CASSKDMGYTF. The CDR3 DNA is TGTGCCAGCAGTAAAGATATGGGCTACACCTTC.

This clonotype was seen repeatedly, ten times or more. The rearrangement uses TRBV3-1 and TRBJ2-5; TRBD2 aligns across 10 bases. This CDR3 region has 16 residues. The germline V gene has CDR1 LGHDT and CDR2 YNNKEL (reference sequence). V shed 4 bases, J shed 5 bases, and the junction held 10 bases outside the gene matches. CDR3 coding DNA: TGTGCCAGCAGCCCGTACGGAGCGGGGGGGCCGGAGACCCAGTACTTC. It encodes CASSPYGAGGPETQYF.

This clonotype was observed at least ten times. V and J are TRBV20-1 and TRBJ2-5; D possibly corresponds to TRBD1 (6 bases). The CDR3 runs 13 residues. Trimming pared 1 base from V and 5 bases from J, leaving 11 bases between. In germline, CDR1 is DFQATT, CDR2 SNEGSKA (reference sequence). The DNA for the CDR3 is TGCAGTGCTAGAGGTGTTGGGGGCGAGACCCAGTACTTC. This gives the protein CSARGVGGETQYF.

This clonotype has at least ten counts. The chain has TRBV6-2 or TRBV6-3 and TRBJ1-1, with 7 nucleotides matching TRBD1. Looked up from germline, CDR1 is MNHEY and CDR2 is SVGEGT. This CDR3 is built from 15 residues. The J segment lost 1 base and the V segment lost 0 bases, leaving 2 bases of the junction unmatched. The chain's CDR3 is CASSYSAGGNTEAFF. The CDR3 bases are TGTGCCAGCAGTTACTCGGCAGGGGGGAACACTGAAGCTTTCTTT.

This clonotype was seen ten or more times. The chain is built from TRBV7-4 and TRBJ1-5; 7 positions agree with TRBD1. Germline trimming cut 5 bases from V and 0 bases from J; bases unmatched to any gene: 16. Germline V CDR1 and CDR2: SGHVT, SQSDAQ. This CDR3 is built from 19 residues. The CDR3 is CASSVTGAAREYSNQPQHF. The CDR3 DNA is TGTGCCAGCAGCGTCACAGGGGCCGCTCGCGAGTATAGCAATCAGCCCCAGCATTTT.

This clonotype was counted a few times. The rearrangement uses TRBV28 and TRBJ2-7, with a tentative D call TRBD2 (6 bases). This CDR3 has 14 amino acids. V was trimmed by 3 bases and J by 2 bases, leaving 11 bases between them. Germline assignment: CDR1 MDHEN and CDR2 SYDVKM. This CDR3 is CASSFGGAPYEQYF. For the CDR3, the DNA is TGTGCCAGCAGTTTCGGAGGGGCCCCCTACGAGCAGTACTTC.

The J gene is TRBJ2-7, the V gene TRBV27, with D maybe TRBD1 (6 bases). Germline V lookup: CDR1 MNHEY, CDR2 SMNVEV (reference sequence). With 4 bases removed from V and 3 bases from J, the gap between germline ends came to 16 bases. The CDR3 is made up of 15 amino acids. The CDR3 DNA reads TGTGCCAGCAGTTCCCTGGGGGCCGTAGGCTACGAGCAGTACTTC. Encoded protein: CASSSLGAVGYEQYF.

This clonotype showed up many times. The rearrangement joins TRBV2 to TRBJ1-2; D may be TRBD1 (6 bases). The CDR3 is made up of 13 amino acids. V gave up 2 bases and J gave up 4 bases, with 8 bases separating them. CDR1 is SNHLY and CDR2 is FYNNEI in the germline V gene. CDR3 protein: CASSETGTYGYTF. The CDR3 DNA is TGTGCCAGCAGTGAAACAGGGACCTATGGCTACACCTTC.

The V gene is TRBV20-1, the J gene TRBJ1-3, with D perhaps matching TRBD1 (5 bases). The ends were cut back, 0 bases at V and 1 base at J, with 7 bases in the middle. This CDR3 has 14 amino acids. Germline V gene sequence: CDR1 DFQATT, CDR2 SNEGSKA (reference sequence). CDR3 nucleotides: TGCAGTGCTAGAGATCGACAGTCTGGAAACACCATATATTTT. Amino acids: CSARDRQSGNTIYF.

Only a few counts were recorded for this clonotype. The chain recombines TRBV11-2 with TRBJ1-2; maybe TRBD1 (5 bases). Germline lookup yields CDR1 SGHAT and CDR2 FQNNGV. The V and J ends lost 7 bases and 3 bases respectively, with 30 bases between them. The CDR3 is 19 amino acids. CDR3 loop: CASTLNRQGSLWGHYGYTF. The CDR3 bases are TGTGCCAGCACCCTGAATAGGCAGGGAAGCCTTTGGGGTCACTATGGCTACACCTTC.

This clonotype was detected many times. The chain couples TRBV19 to TRBJ1-1; D is unclear. The ends were cut back, 10 bases at V and 4 bases at J, with 19 bases in the middle. Per germline, CDR1 LNHDA and CDR2 SQIVND (reference sequence). The CDR3 sequence is 14 residues long. CDR3 coding DNA: TGTGCCACCACACCGGGTGATCGAGGCACTGAAGCTTTCTTT. Translating gives CATTPGDRGTEAFF.

This clonotype was seen repeatedly, ten times or more. CDR3 nucleotides: TGTGCCAGCGTCGACAGGGGGTCAGAAGCTTTCTTT. Amino acid sequence: CASVDRGSEAFF. The rearrangement joins TRBV2 to TRBJ1-1; 9 nucleotides line up with TRBD1. The trim removed 8 bases at V and 8 bases at J, leaving 6 bases unmatched. The CDR3 totals 12 residues. Germline loops: CDR1 SNHLY, CDR2 FYNNEI.

Ten or more counts support this clonotype. V gene TRBV6-1 combines with J gene TRBJ2-7; either TRBD1 or TRBD2 may fit D (6 bases each). Germline CDR1 and CDR2: MNHNS and SASEGT. The V and J ends lost 8 bases and 4 bases respectively, with 9 bases between them. The CDR3 is 11 amino acids. CDR3 loop: CASGGTYEQYF. DNA for the CDR3: TGTGCCAGCGGAGGGACATACGAGCAGTACTTC.

This chain joins TRBV6-1 and TRBJ1-5; D unclear. The CDR3 consists of 14 residues. Trimming cost V 8 bases and J 5 bases, with 16 bases left between them. Germline V gene data show CDR1 as MNHNS and CDR2 as SASEGT. This chain's CDR3 is CASSSAWIDQPQHF. CDR3 sequence (DNA): TGTGCCAGCTCCTCGGCGTGGATCGATCAGCCCCAGCATTTT.

This chain connects TRBV6-2 or TRBV6-3 to TRBJ2-5; 10 positions agree with TRBD2. This CDR3 comprises 16 residues. V trimming: 6 bases; J trimming: 2 bases; junction bases outside the gene matches: 9. Germline V gives CDR1 MNHEY, CDR2 SVGEGT. For the CDR3, the DNA is TGTGCCAGCAGGCTTTGGACTAGCGGAGCTCAAGAGACCCAGTACTTC. Protein product: CASRLWTSGAQETQYF.

This clonotype was found a few times. This chain joins TRBV5-1 and TRBJ2-7, with 8 bases that match TRBD1. The germline gives CDR1 SGHRS, CDR2 YFSETQ. V dropped 4 bases and J dropped 1; count of bases not matched to a gene: 10. The CDR3 length is 16 residues. As DNA, the CDR3 is TGCGCCAGCAGCCCTCCCTACAGGGGGAAATCCTACGAGCAGTACTTC. Protein sequence: CASSPPYRGKSYEQYF.

As concerns this clonotype: This may arise from a read error, as a much more abundant clone is one base away. The CDR3 carries no conserved terminal phenylalanine or tryptophan, so it likely arises from a read error. In DNA, the CDR3 is TGCGCCAGCAGCTCCAGCGGGGGGCGATTCCCCCTTAACTATGGCTACACCTCC. This gives the protein CASSSSGGRFPLNYGYTS. The chain links TRBV5-1 to TRBJ1-2; the D gene is possibly TRBD1 (6 bases). The germline gives CDR1 SGHRS, CDR2 YFSETQ. V was pared by 3 bases and J by 1 base, with 22 bases between. The CDR3 spans 18 residues.